This T cell receptor beta chain was documented in a study of T-cell memory formation after mild COVID-19. Overall study: The two donors had largely donor-specific TCR clusters.

TCRdb ran MiXCR on the 5' RACE reads and lists one entry per CDR3 protein. The sample contains 30,000 to 35,000 distinct CDR3 sequences, 7.7% of which appear only once. V was cut by 3 bases and J by 2 bases, with 9 bases left in between. The CDR3 has 14 amino acids. CDR1 and CDR2 (germline): SEHNR, FQNEAQ (reference sequence). This chain uses TRBV7-9 with TRBJ2-3; no clear D. The specimen was PBMCs or a T cell subset sorted from them (not recorded which). The sequence was obtained from a man younger than 35 who had mild COVID-19 (a few samples of this study predate the infection). Cell type and time point are not known. In DNA, the CDR3 is TGTGCCAGCAGCTTTGGAGTGAACACAGATACGCAGTATTTT. Translation: CASSFGVNTDTQYF.